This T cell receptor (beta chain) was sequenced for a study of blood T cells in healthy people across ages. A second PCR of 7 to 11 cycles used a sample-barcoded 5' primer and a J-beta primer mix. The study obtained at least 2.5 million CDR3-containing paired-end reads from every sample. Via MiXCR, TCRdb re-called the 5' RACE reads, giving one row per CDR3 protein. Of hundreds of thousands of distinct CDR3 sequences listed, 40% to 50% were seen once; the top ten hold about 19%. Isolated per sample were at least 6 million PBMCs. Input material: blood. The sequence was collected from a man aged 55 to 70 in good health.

CDR3 loop: CASSPWERGEQYF. The CDR3 DNA follows: TGTGCCAGCAGCCCCTGGGAACGGGGCGAGCAGTACTTC. The chain has TRBV7-2 and TRBJ2-7, with a weak D call TRBD2 (5 bases). CDR1 SGHTA and CDR2 FQGNSA come from the germline V gene. Trimming removed 5 bases at V and 6 bases at J, with 14 bases between. There are 13 residues in the CDR3.